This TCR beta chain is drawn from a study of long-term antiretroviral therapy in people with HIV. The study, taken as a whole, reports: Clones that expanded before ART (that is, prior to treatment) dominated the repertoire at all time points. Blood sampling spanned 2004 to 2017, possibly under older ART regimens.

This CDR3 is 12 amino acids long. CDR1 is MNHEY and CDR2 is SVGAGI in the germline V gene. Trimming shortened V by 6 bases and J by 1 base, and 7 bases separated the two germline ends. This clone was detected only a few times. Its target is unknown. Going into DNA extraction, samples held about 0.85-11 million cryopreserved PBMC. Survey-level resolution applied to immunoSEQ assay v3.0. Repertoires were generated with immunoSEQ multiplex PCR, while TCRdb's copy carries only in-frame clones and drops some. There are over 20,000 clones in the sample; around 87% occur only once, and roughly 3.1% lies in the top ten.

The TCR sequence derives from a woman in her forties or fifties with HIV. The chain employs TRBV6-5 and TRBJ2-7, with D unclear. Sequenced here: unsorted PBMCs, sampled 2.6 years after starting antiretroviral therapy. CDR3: CASSRPSYEQYF. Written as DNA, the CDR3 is TGTGCCAGCAGCCGCCCTTCCTACGAGCAGTACTTC.